This T cell receptor beta chain was recovered during a study of CD8+ T cells in alopecia areata. Looking at the study overall: Approximately 7-10-week-old female C3H/HeJ mice were grafted with skin from spontaneously alopecic approximately 6-13-month-old C3H/HeJ graft donors. Study-level points and caveats: Mice gave a clearer picture of TCR sharing than patients did, possibly for HLA-related reasons. Alphabeta T cells residing in normal skin are also sequenced in scalp samples. Greater clonality was observed in lesional scalp samples, especially alopecia totalis/universalis, versus normal scalp.

The CDR3 contains 16 residues. CDR1 and CDR2 (germline): LGHNA, YNLKQL (reference sequence). The V segment lost 2 bases and the J segment 0 bases; nucleotides outside the gene matches: 3. CD4, CD8alpha, NKG2D, NKG2ACE and other markers guided sorting of pooled cutaneous lymph node cells. There are a few counts of this clone. What it binds is not known. Mouse germline and gene names are used. Read coverage stops 4 residues before the CDR3 terminus; the germline J gene supplies the remainder. Additional DNA sequences in this sample encode the identical CDR3. cDNA serving as the sequencing template came from extracted, reverse transcribed RNA. The protocol was immunoSEQ multiplex PCR, while the TCRdb copy is restricted to in-frame clones and leaves out a portion. The sample was found to contain around 290,000 clones, and every one recurs.

The sample comprised CD4+ T cells sorted from a lymph node. The clonotype was recovered from a C3H/HeJ mouse with alopecia areata. MHC haplotype of the mouse line: H2-k. The chain recombines TRBV5 with TRBJ2-2; 7 bases line up with TRBD1. The CDR3 protein is CASSQPGQSNTGQLYF. The covered CDR3 bases are TGTGCCAGCAGCCAACCGGGACAGTCAAACACCGGG.